This T cell receptor beta chain comes out of a study of blood T cells in healthy people across ages. Findings of the study overall: Observed TCR beta diversity per million T cells went down as age went up. This fall followed a roughly linear course with age. Both naive CD4+ cell counts and diversity were greater in long-lived donors than in aged donors.

V lost 1 base, J lost 0 bases, and 1 base stayed unmatched. This CDR3 comprises 15 residues. Germline CDR1 and CDR2: LGHNA and YSLEER. Through a sample-barcoded 5' primer and a J-beta primer mix, a second PCR was run for roughly 6 to 11 cycles. One entry per CDR3 protein, called by TCRdb with MiXCR from the 5' RACE reads. The repertoire holds some 1,800,000 distinct CDR3 sequences, with roughly two fifths as singletons. Of note for this clonotype: Its antigen is not identified.

This receptor was identified in a human donor in good health. The sequencing input was blood. The chain is built from TRBV4-3 and TRBJ2-7; 9 nucleotides agree with TRBD1. This CDR3 reads CASSQGDRASYEQYF. The CDR3 DNA follows: TGCGCCAGCAGCCAAGGGGACAGGGCCTCCTACGAGCAGTACTTC.